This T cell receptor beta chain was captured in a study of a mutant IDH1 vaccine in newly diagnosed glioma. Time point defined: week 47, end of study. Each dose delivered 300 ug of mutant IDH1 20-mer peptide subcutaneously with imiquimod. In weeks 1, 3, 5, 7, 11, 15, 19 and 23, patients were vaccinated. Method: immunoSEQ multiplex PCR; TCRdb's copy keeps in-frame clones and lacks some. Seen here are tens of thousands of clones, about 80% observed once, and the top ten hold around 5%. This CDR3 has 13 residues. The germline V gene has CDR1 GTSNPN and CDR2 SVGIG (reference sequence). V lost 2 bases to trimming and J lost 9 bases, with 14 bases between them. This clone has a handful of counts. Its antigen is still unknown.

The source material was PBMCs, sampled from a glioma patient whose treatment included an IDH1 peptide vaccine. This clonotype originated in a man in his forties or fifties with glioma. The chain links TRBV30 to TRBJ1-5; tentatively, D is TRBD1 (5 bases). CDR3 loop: CAWSRGAQGPQHF. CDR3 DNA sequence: TGTGCCTGGAGTCGAGGGGCCCAGGGGCCCCAGCATTTT.